The sequence of this TCR beta chain was determined in a study of post-analysis software for immune sequencing data. This clonotype was observed a few times. The authors incorporated unique molecular identifiers into the TCR beta cDNA libraries. From the PCR reads, TCRdb called clonotypes with MiXCR, one entry per CDR3 protein. The sample includes hundreds of thousands of distinct CDR3 sequences, 44% seen only once; the top ten take about 1.5%. The sequencing sample was made of blood. The TCR was taken from a girl aged 10 to 17 with multiple sclerosis.

The CDR3 spells CSSDGGYTF. The CDR3, as DNA: TGCAGCTCAGACGGGGGCTACACCTTC. The chain employs TRBV29-1 and TRBJ1-2; D gene unclear. The V end lost 8 bases, the J end lost 8 bases, and 9 bases lay between the germline ends. There are 9 residues in the CDR3. The germline gives CDR1 SQVTM, CDR2 ANQGSEA.